This T cell receptor (beta chain) derives from a study of OX40 agonist ivuxolimab in advanced cancers. About the research overall: Treatment of patients was with ivuxolimab, an agonistic anti-OX40 (CD134) antibody. General study points: A proportion of nonresponders additionally exhibited low normalized T-cell clonal expansion.

The data were produced by immunoSEQ multiplex PCR, yet TCRdb's version contains in-frame clones alone and is incomplete. The data contain some 78,000 clones, about 88% of them seen just once; the ten biggest clones take up 0.8% to 1%. To note about this clone: Its matching antigen is unknown.

The CDR3 consists of 14 residues. Germline CDR1 PRHDT, CDR2 FYEKMQ (reference sequence). V lost 6 bases and J 1 base, leaving 12 bases between the germline ends. The input for sequencing was CD4+ or CD8+ T cells sorted from blood, taken in a trial of the OX40 agonist ivuxolimab. The origin of this receptor is an adult with an advanced solid tumor such as melanoma, head and neck, liver or kidney cancer. The gene calls are TRBV13 and TRBJ1-1; TRBD1 might be the D (5 bases). The CDR3 nucleotides read TGTGCCAGCAGTTGGGGCAGAGGGAACACTGAAGCTTTCTTT. It translates to CASSWGRGNTEAFF. Combining the CDR3 with reference TRBV13 and TRBJ1-1 gives the whole variable domain AAGVIQSPRHLIKEKRETATLKCYPIPRHDTVYWYQQGPGQDPQFLISFYEKMQSDKGSIPDRFSAQQFSDYHSELNMSSLELGDSALYFCASSWGRGNTEAFFGQGTRLTVV.